The 21 T cell receptor beta chains presented below share a single source sample, sequenced in a study of tumor-infiltrating lymphocytes in oesophageal squamous cell carcinoma. TCRdb re-called the PCR reads with MiXCR, one entry per CDR3 protein. This table has approximately 13,000 distinct CDR3 sequences, roughly half appearing once. The source material was blood. The receptor source for this set is a male donor with esophageal squamous cell carcinoma.

The chain joins TRBV7-2 to TRBJ2-7; TRBD2 matches at 9 bases. The trim removed 5 bases at V and 7 bases at J, leaving 12 bases unmatched. Per the germline V gene, CDR1 is SGHTA and CDR2 is FQGNSA. This CDR3 comprises 15 residues. CDR3 protein: CASSPAPSGMGEQYF. In DNA, the CDR3 is TGTGCCAGCAGCCCAGCCCCTAGCGGGATGGGTGAGCAGTACTTC. Drawing the rest from reference TRBV7-2 and TRBJ2-7, the complete variable domain is GAGVSQSPSNKVTEKGKDVELRCDPISGHTALYWYRQSLGQGLEFLIYFQGNSAPDKSGLPSDRFSAERTGGSVSTLTIQRTQQEDSAVYLCASSPAPSGMGEQYFGPGTRLTVT.

The chain uses TRBV7-4 and TRBJ2-1; TRBD2 matches 8 bases. TRBJ2-7 matches the DNA end more closely, so the J call is doubtful. The CDR3 runs 15 residues. Germline CDR1 and CDR2: SGHVT and SQSDAQ. As DNA, the CDR3 is TGTGCCAGCAGCCGTAGCGGGGCCTCCTACAATGAGCAGTACTTC. This translates into CASSRSGASYNEQYF.

The chain combines TRBV11-3 with TRBJ2-5; TRBD2 agrees at 8 bases. The end of the DNA is better explained by TRBJ2-1, so the J call may be wrong. The length of the CDR3 is 15 residues. CDR1 and CDR2 from the germline V gene are SGHNT and YENEEA. CDR3 residues: CASSLGLARGNEQFF. The CDR3 nucleotides are TGTGCCAGCAGCTTAGGACTAGCGCGTGGCAATGAGCAGTTCTTC.

This chain links TRBV7-2 with TRBJ2-2; tentatively, D is TRBD1 or TRBD2 (6 bases each). This CDR3 comprises 17 residues. The V end lost 1 base, the J end lost 4 bases, and 16 bases lay between the germline ends. Germline loops: CDR1 SGHTA, CDR2 FQGNSA. CDR3 protein: CASSLGGQLRGTGELFF. The CDR3, as DNA: TGTGCCAGCAGCTTAGGAGGACAGTTGCGGGGCACCGGGGAGCTGTTTTTT.

This clonotype showed up many times. The chain recombines TRBV19 with TRBJ2-2; 7 nucleotides align to TRBD1. V trimming: 1 base; J trimming: 4 bases; junction bases outside the gene matches: 6. The CDR3 loop spans 16 amino acids. The germline V gene encodes CDR1 LNHDA and CDR2 SQIVND (reference sequence). Here the CDR3 reads CASSIAAGGPTGELFF. The CDR3, as DNA: TGTGCCAGTAGTATAGCAGCAGGGGGTCCCACCGGGGAGCTGTTTTTT.

V gene TRBV7-4 combines with J gene TRBJ2-4, with TRBD1 as a possible D gene (5 bases). The end of the DNA is better explained by TRBJ2-5, so the J call may be wrong. The CDR3 length is 14 residues. Germline V CDR1 and CDR2: SGHVT, SQSDAQ. CDR3 DNA sequence: TGTGCCAGCAGCTTAGGTCAGGGTGAAGAGACCCAGTACTTC. Translated: CASSLGQGEETQYF.

CDR3 coding DNA: TGTGCCAGCAGCTTAGCGGGGATCGGGGCCAACGTCCTGACTTTC. It encodes CASSLAGIGANVLTF. This sequence joins TRBV7-2 and TRBJ2-6, with D hard to call. The CDR3 extends over 15 amino acids. The germline CDR1 and CDR2 sequences are SGHTA and FQGNSA. V shed 0 bases and J shed 4 bases, with 7 bases lying between them.

This clonotype was counted a few times. J is TRBJ2-2 and V is TRBV7-2, with D perhaps matching TRBD1 or TRBD2 (5 bases each). Trimming left V 2 bases short and J 6 bases short, with 10 bases between. The germline V gene encodes CDR1 SGHTA and CDR2 FQGNSA. The CDR3 runs to 14 residues. CDR3 sequence reads: CASSLNRGAGELFF. The CDR3 nucleotides are TGTGCCAGCAGCTTAAACAGAGGGGCCGGGGAGCTGTTTTTT.

The V and J genes are TRBV7-3 and TRBJ2-1; 8 positions match TRBD1. Germline V lookup: CDR1 SGHTA, CDR2 FQGTGA. This CDR3 is 16 amino acids long. J gave up 4 bases and V 3 bases, and 8 bases lay outside the gene matches. The CDR3 bases are TGTGCCAGCAGCTTGACAGGGGTAGGCTTTTACAATGAGCAGTTCTTC. Its translation: CASSLTGVGFYNEQFF.

The gene calls are TRBV7-2 and TRBJ1-2, with D perhaps matching TRBD1 (6 bases). V was trimmed by 1 base and J by 4 bases, leaving 10 bases between them. Germline CDR1 and CDR2: SGHTA and FQGNSA. CDR3 length: 14 amino acids. CDR3 nucleotide sequence: TGTGCCAGCAGCTTAGGTAGGGGGAGCTATGGCTACACCTTC. Translated, it gives CASSLGRGSYGYTF. Supplemented by reference TRBV7-2 and TRBJ1-2, the full variable domain reads GAGVSQSPSNKVTEKGKDVELRCDPISGHTALYWYRQSLGQGLEFLIYFQGNSAPDKSGLPSDRFSAERTGGSVSTLTIQRTQQEDSAVYLCASSLGRGSYGYTFGSGTRLTVV.

The chain links TRBV12-3 or TRBV12-4 to TRBJ2-5; the D call may be TRBD1 or TRBD2 (5 bases each). The end of the DNA fits TRBJ2-1 better, so the J call may be wrong. The CDR3 consists of 16 residues. The CDR3 sequence: CASSLAGGPVKAEQFF. The CDR3 DNA sequence: TGTGCCAGCAGTTTAGCTGGGGGACCGGTGAAGGCTGAGCAGTTCTTC.

V and J are TRBV7-6 and TRBJ2-1, with D perhaps TRBD2 (6 bases). Germline V gene data show CDR1 as SGHVS and CDR2 as FNYEAQ. Trimming left V 2 bases short and J 2 bases short, with 10 bases between. The CDR3 is 15 amino acids. The CDR3 reads CASSLMEGPYNEQFF. The CDR3 DNA sequence: TGTGCCAGCAGCTTAATGGAGGGGCCCTACAATGAGCAGTTCTTC. The full variable domain, rest sourced from reference TRBV7-6 and TRBJ2-1, is GAGVSQSPRYKVTKRGQDVALRCDPISGHVSLYWYRQALGQGPEFLTYFNYEAQQDKSGLPNDRFSAERPEGSISTLTIQRTEQRDSAMYRCASSLMEGPYNEQFFGPGTRLTVL.

Comments on this clonotype: Here the CDR3 omits its conserved ending phenylalanine or tryptophan, so a read error is the likely source. It is unclear where the CDR3 begins or ends on the DNA, so no DNA is shown, and the CDR3 is as TCRdb lists it. The gene calls are TRBV7-6 and TRBJ2-6; the DNA was not compared with TRBD1, the D call given in the table. The CDR3 is 16 amino acids long, termini counted. Germline values: CDR1 SGHVS, CDR2 FNYEAQ. The CDR3: CASSRYTGEETQYFGP.

With regard to this clonotype: The conserved closing phenylalanine or tryptophan is absent in this CDR3, likely reflecting a read error. No DNA is shown, since the ends of the CDR3 on it are uncertain; the CDR3 is the one TCRdb lists. The CDR3 sequence is CASSFGQGTYNEQFFGS. V usage is TRBV7-3 and J usage is TRBJ2-7; TRBD1, as called in the table, went unchecked against the DNA. In germline, CDR1 is SGHTA, CDR2 FQGTGA. From its first to its last residue, the CDR3 has 17 amino acids.

The genes are TRBV20-1 and TRBJ1-2; 8 positions match TRBD1. V gave up 3 bases and J gave up 6 bases; unmatched junction bases: 3. The germline V gene has CDR1 DFQATT and CDR2 SNEGSKA (reference sequence). The CDR3 extends over 12 amino acids. CDR3 loop: CSARTGEDGYTF. The CDR3 region has the DNA TGCAGTGCTAGGACAGGGGAAGATGGCTACACCTTC.

This clonotype is classed as medium-sized. V and J are TRBV12-3 or TRBV12-4 and TRBJ2-6; no clear D gene. The CDR3 sequence is 14 residues long. V lost 6 bases and J 1 base, leaving 7 bases between the germline ends. This CDR3 reads CASSIFSGANVLTF. In nucleotides, the CDR3 is TGTGCCAGCAGCATATTTTCTGGGGCCAACGTCCTGACTTTC.

The chain has TRBV7-3 and TRBJ2-5; D not resolved. The length of the CDR3 is 16 residues. From germline, CDR1 is SGHTA and CDR2 FQGTGA. V was clipped by 0 bases and J by 0 bases, with 11 bases between them. CDR3 amino acids: CASSLTGPRNQETQYF. CDR3 DNA sequence: TGTGCCAGCAGCTTAACGGGCCCCAGGAACCAAGAGACCCAGTACTTC.

Only a few counts were recorded for this clonotype. The chain joins TRBV10-3 to TRBJ2-1; tentatively, D is TRBD2 (6 bases). The J call may be faulty, since TRBJ2-7 better matches the DNA end. CDR1 is ENHRY and CDR2 is SYGVKD in the germline V gene. This CDR3 spans 17 amino acids. The CDR3 reads CAITPSPGLHSYNEQYF. As DNA, the CDR3 is TGTGCCATCACCCCTTCCCCGGGACTTCACTCCTACAATGAGCAGTACTTC.

In the case of this clonotype: One end of the junction does not line up with germline, which may come from a read error. This chain connects TRBV7-2 to TRBJ2-5; D might be TRBD1 or TRBD2, each matching 5 bases. The CDR3 is made up of 16 amino acids. Germline V gene sequence: CDR1 SGHTA, CDR2 FQGNSA. CDR3 sequence (DNA): TGTGCCAGCAGCCGTAAAGCCGGGACCGAAAATTCACCCCTCCACTTC. Residues: CASSRKAGTENSPLHF.

This chain links TRBV4-2 with TRBJ2-1; either TRBD1 or TRBD2 may supply D (5 bases each). Germline CDR1 is LGHNA and CDR2 is YNFKEQ. This CDR3 has 16 amino acids. Trimming took 4 bases from V and 5 from J, leaving 18 bases between them. The CDR3 DNA is TGTGCCAGCAGCCTTACGGGATCTTTAGGGGACAATGAGCAGTTCTTC. Translated, it gives CASSLTGSLGDNEQFF.

The table lists this clonotype with a few counts. Because the CDR3 is missing its conserved closing phenylalanine or tryptophan, this is likely a read error. Because the CDR3's place on the DNA is in doubt, the DNA is left out and the CDR3 is given as listed by TCRdb. This chain connects TRBV11-2 to TRBJ2-5; the table's D gene call, TRBD1, was not cross checked with the DNA. Germline-derived CDR1 and CDR2 are SGHAT and FQNNGV. With termini counted, the CDR3 has 16 amino acids. The CDR3: CASSWTAGHYGYTFGS.